The rows below give T cell receptor beta chains drawn from one sample of a study of early T cells in non-severe SARS-CoV-2 infection. TCRdb reprocessed the 5' RACE reads with MiXCR, giving one entry per CDR3 protein. The sample consists of tens of thousands of distinct CDR3 sequences, about 12% of them appearing once. Sequences were obtained from whole blood. The source is an adult who was a healthcare worker with PCR-confirmed SARS-CoV-2 infection or an uninfected control (not recorded which). Both conserved end residues are part of each CDR3. The order of the fields is V gene, J gene, clone size, D gene, CDR3 protein, CDR3 DNA. A D gene is named only where the DNA matches it firmly. Rows may omit the clone size; those that give it use once, few, many or a size class.

TRBV19	TRBJ1-3	-	-	CASRGLGNTIYF	TGTGCTTCCCGGGGCCTTGGAAACACCATATATTTT
TRBV4-2	TRBJ1-2	-	-	CASSQGSGAGGYTF	TGTGCCAGCAGCCAGGGGTCAGGGGCTGGTGGCTACACCTTC
TRBV5-4	TRBJ2-7	few	TRBD1	CASSPAGTGAYEQYF	TGTGCCAGCAGCCCAGCCGGGACAGGGGCCTACGAGCAGTACTTC
TRBV7-9	TRBJ2-1	few	TRBD1	CASSLADRGLNEQFF	TGTGCCAGCAGCTTAGCGGACAGGGGGCTGAATGAGCAGTTCTTC
TRBV11-2	TRBJ2-3	many	-	CASSLRPPPRTDTQYF	TGTGCCAGCAGCTTAAGGCCTCCGCCACGCACAGATACGCAGTATTTT
TRBV5-1	TRBJ1-3	few	-	CASSLGTDAGNTIYF	TGCGCCAGCAGCTTGGGGACCGATGCTGGAAACACCATATATTTT
TRBV2	TRBJ2-2	few	TRBD2	CASRKRENTGELFF	TGTGCCAGCAGAAAGCGGGAGAACACCGGGGAGCTGTTTTTT
TRBV20-1	TRBJ1-5	-	-	CSAPPAGAGNNQPQHF	TGCAGTGCTCCACCCGCCGGGGCAGGGAACAATCAGCCCCAGCATTTT
TRBV7-3	TRBJ2-3	many	TRBD1	CASSLDRVTQYF	TGTGCCAGCAGCTTGGACAGGGTTACGCAGTATTTT
TRBV5-1	TRBJ1-1	many	-	CASSLGWGRGNTEAFF	TGCGCCAGCAGCTTGGGTTGGGGGCGAGGGAACACTGAAGCTTTCTTT
TRBV27	TRBJ2-3	few	TRBD2	CASSLWTSGTSTDTQYF	TGTGCCAGCAGTTTATGGACTAGCGGGACTAGCACAGATACGCAGTATTTT
TRBV7-9	TRBJ1-2	-	-	CASSLVGDHTF	TGTGCCAGCAGCTTAGTAGGCGACCACACCTTC
TRBV7-9	TRBJ2-5	-	-	CASSLGQVETQYF	TGTGCCAGCAGCTTAGGGCAGGTGGAGACCCAGTACTTC
TRBV4-3	TRBJ1-2	few	-	CASSLDLSLYGYTF	TGCGCCAGCAGTCTTGATCTTTCGCTTTATGGCTACACCTTC
TRBV5-1	TRBJ2-7	few	-	CASSFQAGATYEQYF	TGCGCCAGCAGCTTTCAGGCAGGGGCAACCTACGAGCAGTACTTC
TRBV29-1	TRBJ2-5	-	-	CSVEAGRGETQYF	TGCAGCGTTGAAGCCGGGAGAGGAGAGACCCAGTACTTC
TRBV4-2	TRBJ1-5	-	-	CASSQDLLTNQPQHF	TGTGCCAGCAGCCAAGATCTACTGACGAATCAGCCCCAGCATTTT
TRBV24-1	TRBJ2-7	few	-	CATSDSGPTYEQYF	TGTGCCACCAGTGATTCCGGGCCGACCTACGAGCAGTACTTC
TRBV6-1	TRBJ2-1	-	-	CASSEVLYNEQFF	TGTGCCAGCAGTGAGGTACTTTACAATGAGCAGTTCTTC
TRBV1	TRBJ1-1	few	-	CTTGFGPEAFF	TGCACCACAGGGTTCGGCCCTGAAGCTTTCTTT
TRBV2	TRBJ2-3	few	-	CASSPGLGDTQYF	TGTGCCAGCAGCCCAGGTTTAGGAGATACGCAGTATTTT
TRBV20-1	TRBJ2-7	-	-	CSADQGLTYEQYF	TGCAGTGCTGATCAGGGCCTAACCTACGAGCAGTACTTC
TRBV6-2/TRBV6-3	TRBJ2-5	many	-	CASSYSALADLSGQETQYF	TGTGCCAGCAGTTACTCAGCCTTAGCGGACCTTTCCGGACAAGAGACCCAGTACTTC
TRBV4-1	TRBJ2-7	-	-	CASSLDYAYEQYF	TGCGCCAGCAGCCTAGACTACGCCTACGAGCAGTACTTC
TRBV4-1	TRBJ1-1	-	-	CPSSQEGAEAFF	TGCCCCAGCAGCCAAGAGGGGGCTGAAGCTTTCTTT
TRBV6-2/TRBV6-3	TRBJ2-7	few	-	CASSYSRLEQYF	TGTGCCAGCAGTTACTCTAGACTCGAGCAGTACTTC
TRBV10-3	TRBJ2-3	many	TRBD1	CAISDPSRGQEDTQYF	TGTGCCATCAGTGACCCCAGCAGGGGGCAGGAAGATACGCAGTATTTT
TRBV10-3	TRBJ2-7	-	-	CAISDNTEGAYEQYF	TGTGCCATCAGTGATAACACCGAGGGAGCGTACGAGCAGTACTTC
TRBV11-2	TRBJ2-3	-	-	CASSLGGGTFGDTQYF	TGTGCCAGCAGCTTAGGAGGCGGGACGTTCGGAGATACGCAGTATTTT
TRBV7-2	TRBJ2-7	few	TRBD2	CASSSPTSGTYEQYF	TGTGCCAGCAGCTCCCCGACTAGCGGAACCTACGAGCAGTACTTC
TRBV30	TRBJ2-7	-	-	CAWSVGSIIRQYF	TGTGCCTGGAGTGTCGGCTCAATAATTCGGCAGTACTTC
TRBV2	TRBJ2-3	many	TRBD2	CASSDGLAGGLDTQYF	TGTGCCAGCAGTGATGGTCTAGCGGGAGGGCTAGATACGCAGTATTTT
TRBV30	TRBJ2-5	once	-	CAWSASNGETQYF	TGTGCCTGGTCGGCTAGCAACGGAGAGACCCAGTACTTC
TRBV20-1	TRBJ2-1	-	TRBD1	CSAAPGGTGLSYNEQFF	TGCAGTGCTGCGCCAGGCGGGACAGGGCTTTCCTACAATGAGCAGTTCTTC
TRBV20-1	TRBJ1-1	few	-	CSAQFAMNTEAFF	TGCAGTGCGCAGTTTGCCATGAACACTGAAGCTTTCTTT
TRBV29-1	TRBJ2-4	many	-	CSVEGVVGNIQYF	TGCAGCGTTGAAGGGGTAGTCGGGAACATTCAGTACTTC
TRBV9	TRBJ1-1	-	-	CASSGTVSGPAFF	TGTGCCAGCAGCGGTACAGTTTCGGGCCCAGCTTTCTTT